The TCR beta chain under discussion was sequenced for a study of T cells in Graves' hyperthyroidism and ophthalmopathy. The wider study: Peripheral blood was taken when the disease was first diagnosed, before any treatment began.

Note on this clonotype: A much bigger clone sits one base away, suggesting this may be a read error.

The CDR3 regions of TCR beta were amplified from RNA transcripts. During a first-round RT-PCR of the TCR CDR3, the HTBI primer set was used. Using its own MiXCR run on the multiplex PCR reads, TCRdb lists one record per CDR3 protein. The sample shows 700,000 or so distinct CDR3 sequences, approximately 14% of them seen only once. Germline trimming cut 6 bases from V and 10 bases from J; bases unmatched to any gene: 8. The CDR3 extends over 13 amino acids. What was sequenced was blood. This chain joins TRBV12-3 or TRBV12-4 and TRBJ2-2, with 7 bases aligning to TRBD2. This clonotype originated in a woman between 45 and 60 years old with Graves' ophthalmopathy. CDR3 protein: CASRLAGDEELFF. The CDR3 DNA reads as TGTGCCAGCAGGTTGGCGGGAGACGAGGAGCTGTTTTTT.